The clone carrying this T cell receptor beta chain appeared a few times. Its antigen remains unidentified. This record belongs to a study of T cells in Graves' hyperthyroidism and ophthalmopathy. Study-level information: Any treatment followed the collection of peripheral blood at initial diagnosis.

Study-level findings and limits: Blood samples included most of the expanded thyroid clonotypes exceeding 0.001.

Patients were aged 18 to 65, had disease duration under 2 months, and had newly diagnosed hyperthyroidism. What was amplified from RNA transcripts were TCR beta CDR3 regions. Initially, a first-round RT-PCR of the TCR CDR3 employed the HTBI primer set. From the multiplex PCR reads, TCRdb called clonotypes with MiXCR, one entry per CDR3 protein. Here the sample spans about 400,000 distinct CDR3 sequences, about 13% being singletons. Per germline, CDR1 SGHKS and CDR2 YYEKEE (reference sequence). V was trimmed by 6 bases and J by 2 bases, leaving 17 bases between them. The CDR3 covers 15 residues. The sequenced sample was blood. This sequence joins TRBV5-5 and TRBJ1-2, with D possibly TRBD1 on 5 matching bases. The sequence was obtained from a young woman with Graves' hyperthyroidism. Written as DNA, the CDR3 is TGTGCCAGCACCACCGAGAGGGGAGGGAACTATGGCTACACCTTC. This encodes CASTTERGGNYGYTF.